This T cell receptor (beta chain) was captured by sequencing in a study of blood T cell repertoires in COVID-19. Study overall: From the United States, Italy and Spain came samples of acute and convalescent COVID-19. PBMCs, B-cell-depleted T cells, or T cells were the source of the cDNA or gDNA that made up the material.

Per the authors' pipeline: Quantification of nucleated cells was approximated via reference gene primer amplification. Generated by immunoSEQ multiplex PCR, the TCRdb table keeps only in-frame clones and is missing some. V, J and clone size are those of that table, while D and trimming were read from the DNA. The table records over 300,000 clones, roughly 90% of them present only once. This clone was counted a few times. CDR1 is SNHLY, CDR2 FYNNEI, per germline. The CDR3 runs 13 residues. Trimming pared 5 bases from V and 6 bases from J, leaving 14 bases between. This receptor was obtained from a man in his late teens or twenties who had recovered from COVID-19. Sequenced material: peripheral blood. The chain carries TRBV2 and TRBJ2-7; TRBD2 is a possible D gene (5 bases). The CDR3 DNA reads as TGTGCCAGCAGTTCCACTAGGATCAGCGAGCAGTACTTC. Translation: CASSSTRISEQYF.